Each of the 32 T cell receptor beta chains below was sequenced from the same sample in a study of OX40 agonist ivuxolimab in advanced cancers. The method was immunoSEQ multiplex PCR; TCRdb's version includes in-frame clones alone and lacks a portion of them. Of about 22,000 clones in the sample, approximately 85% are singletons; the top ten hold under 35%. The sequencing here drew on CD4+ or CD8+ T cells sorted from blood, taken in a trial of the OX40 agonist ivuxolimab. These receptors all stem from an adult with an advanced solid tumor such as melanoma, head and neck, liver or kidney cancer.

The chain joins TRBV7-9 to TRBJ2-6; 8 bases fit TRBD1. The CDR3 extends over 17 amino acids. J lost 0 bases, V lost 5 bases, and 6 bases had no gene match. The germline V gene encodes CDR1 SEHNR and CDR2 FQNEAQ (reference sequence). This chain's CDR3 is CASSGQGRFSGANVLTF. Written as DNA, the CDR3 is TGTGCCAGCAGCGGACAGGGAAGATTCTCTGGGGCCAACGTCCTGACTTTC.

There are a few counts of this clone. The chain uses TRBV28 and TRBJ2-7, with 7 bases matching TRBD1. Germline assignment: CDR1 MDHEN and CDR2 SYDVKM. The CDR3 extends over 13 amino acids. Trimming at V came to 6 bases and at J to 2 bases, leaving 4 bases not matched to a gene. The chain's CDR3 is CASSNTGAYEQYF. The DNA of the CDR3 is TGTGCCAGCAGCAACACAGGGGCCTACGAGCAGTACTTC.

As for this clone: Additional DNA sequences in this sample encode the identical CDR3. The chain is built from TRBV28 and TRBJ1-2; D not certain. Germline CDR1 MDHEN, CDR2 SYDVKM. CDR3 length equals 13 residues. With 3 bases removed from V and 1 base from J, the gap between germline ends came to 6 bases. In DNA form, the CDR3 reads TGTGCCAGCAGTTTGAGTATTAACTATGGCTACACCTTC. It encodes CASSLSINYGYTF.

This clone has a handful of counts. The V and J genes are TRBV4-1 and TRBJ1-2, with D maybe TRBD1 (5 bases). Trimming left V 1 base short and J 0 bases short, with 9 bases between. Germline CDR1 is MGHRA and CDR2 is YSYEKL. The CDR3 loop spans 15 amino acids. In nucleotides, the CDR3 is TGCGCCAGCAGCCAAGTAGCAGGGCCTAACTATGGCTACACCTTC. Its translation: CASSQVAGPNYGYTF.

This sequence joins TRBV7-6 and TRBJ2-2; D tentatively fits TRBD1 or TRBD2 (5 bases each). The V and J ends lost 1 base and 4 bases respectively, with 16 bases between them. The CDR3 spans 17 residues. Germline CDR1 and CDR2: SGHVS and FNYEAQ. The CDR3 DNA reads as TGTGCCAGCAGCTTAGTGGGCCCCGGGGCGAGCACCGGGGAGCTGTTTTTT. Its protein is CASSLVGPGASTGELFF. The full variable domain, with the rest looked up from reference TRBV7-6 and TRBJ2-2, is GAGVSQSPRYKVTKRGQDVALRCDPISGHVSLYWYRQALGQGPEFLTYFNYEAQQDKSGLPNDRFSAERPEGSISTLTIQRTEQRDSAMYRCASSLVGPGASTGELFFGEGSRLTVL.

The chain recombines TRBV27 with TRBJ2-1, with 7 bases identical to TRBD2. Germline V gene data show CDR1 as MNHEY and CDR2 as SMNVEV (reference sequence). With V trimmed by 6 bases and J by 4 bases, 6 bases remained unmatched. The CDR3 consists of 14 residues. The CDR3 is CASRGEGMYNEQFF. In DNA, the CDR3 is TGTGCCAGCAGGGGGGAGGGGATGTACAATGAGCAGTTCTTC.

The chain couples TRBV25-1 to TRBJ2-1; 12 nucleotides match TRBD2. This CDR3 has 14 residues. Germline assignment: CDR1 MGHDK and CDR2 SYGVNS. V dropped 5 bases and J dropped 6; count of bases not matched to a gene: 2. DNA of the CDR3: TGTGCCAGCAGTCCTAGCGGGGGGGCCAATGAGCAGTTCTTC. Translated: CASSPSGGANEQFF.

This chain joins TRBV9 and TRBJ2-6, with no clear D. The ends were cut back, 1 base at V and 4 bases at J, with 3 bases in the middle. The CDR3 spans 13 residues. Germline CDR1 SGDLS, CDR2 YYNGEE. CDR3 coding DNA: TGTGCCAGCAGCGTAAACGGGGCCAACGTCCTGACTTTC. Its protein is CASSVNGANVLTF.

This clone was counted a single time. The chain is built from TRBV7-9 and TRBJ2-3; TRBD2 matches 12 bases. The V and J ends lost 2 bases and 4 bases, in that order; junction bases with no gene match: 1. This CDR3 region has 15 residues. Germline V lookup: CDR1 SEHNR, CDR2 FQNEAQ (reference sequence). The chain's CDR3 is CASSLSSGGADTQYF. CDR3 nucleotides: TGTGCCAGCAGCTTATCTAGCGGGGGGGCAGATACGCAGTATTTT.

The V call is TRBV7-2, the J call TRBJ2-7; 13 bases line up with TRBD2. The V gene's germline CDR1 is SGHTA and CDR2 FQGNSA. The CDR3 has 16 residues. J was trimmed by 6 bases and V by 5 bases; bases with no gene match: 10. CDR3 residues: CASSQGLAGEWGEQYF. For the CDR3, the DNA is TGTGCCAGCAGCCAAGGACTAGCGGGAGAGTGGGGCGAGCAGTACTTC.

This chain connects TRBV7-3 to TRBJ2-1, with TRBD2 identical over 8 bases. Germline V gene sequence: CDR1 SGHTA, CDR2 FQGTGA. The CDR3 consists of 15 residues. V lost 5 bases and J lost 5; bases outside the gene matches: 8. The CDR3 reads CASSHRGAGDNEQFF. Written as DNA, the CDR3 is TGTGCCAGCAGCCACCGGGGAGCGGGGGACAATGAGCAGTTCTTC.

The genes are TRBV11-3 and TRBJ2-7; D call uncertain. Trimming left V 5 bases short and J 3 bases short, with 11 bases between. Germline loops: CDR1 SGHNT, CDR2 YENEEA. The CDR3 runs to 13 residues. The CDR3 spells CASSPTPNYEQYF. Here the CDR3 DNA reads TGTGCCAGCAGCCCTACACCGAACTACGAGCAGTACTTC. Filled out from reference TRBV11-3 and TRBJ2-7, the complete variable domain reads EAGVVQSPRYKIIEKKQPVAFWCNPISGHNTLYWYLQNLGQGPELLIRYENEEAVDDSQLPKDRFSAERLKGVDSTLKIQPAELGDSAVYLCASSPTPNYEQYFGPGTRLTVT.

The chain couples TRBV21-1 to TRBJ1-1. TRBV21-1 is a documented pseudogene. CDR3 size: 12 residues. In DNA, the CDR3 is TGTGCCAGTGAGGCCCACTGCACTGAAGCTTTCTTT. Its protein is CASEAHCTEAFF.

Remarks on this clone: Other DNA sequences in this sample translate to the same CDR3. The chain links TRBV21-1 to TRBJ2-3; the table's D call TRBD2 went unverified against the DNA. TRBV21-1 is labeled a pseudogene. The CDR3 spans 16 residues. The DNA of the CDR3 is TGTGCCAGCAGCAAACTAGCGGGAGAAAGCACAGATACGCAGTATTTT. Residues: CASSKLAGESTDTQYF.

The chain links TRBV7-9 to TRBJ1-4; no clear D. The CDR3 loop spans 16 amino acids. Germline CDR1 reads SEHNR; CDR2 reads FQNEAQ (reference sequence). V was shortened by 1 base and J by 6 bases, with 15 bases between the two germline ends. CDR3 amino acids: CASSLVLAPLDEKLFF. CDR3 nucleotide sequence: TGTGCCAGCAGCTTAGTACTGGCGCCCCTCGATGAAAAACTGTTTTTT.

This chain connects TRBV5-6 to TRBJ2-1; 11 nucleotides line up with TRBD2. Germline CDR1 and CDR2: SGHDT and YYEEEE. The CDR3 totals 16 residues. V lost 4 bases and J lost 7; bases outside the gene matches: 10. The DNA for the CDR3 is TGTGCCAGCAGCCATCCCCATAGCGGGAGGGGAAATGAGCAGTTCTTC. Protein product: CASSHPHSGRGNEQFF.

The chain joins TRBV19 to TRBJ1-5; 9 bases align to TRBD1. Trimming at V came to 5 bases and at J to 4 bases, leaving 3 bases not matched to a gene. The V gene's germline CDR1 is LNHDA and CDR2 SQIVND (reference sequence). This CDR3 is built from 14 residues. This chain's CDR3 is CASSLGTGNQPQHF. The DNA of the CDR3 is TGTGCCAGTAGTCTCGGGACAGGGAATCAGCCCCAGCATTTT.

CDR3 residues: CATSRDLSGNTIYF. The CDR3 DNA sequence: TGTGCCACCAGCAGAGACCTCTCTGGAAACACCATATATTTT. This chain connects TRBV15 to TRBJ1-3; D is unclear. The CDR3 is 14 amino acids. V dropped 0 bases and J dropped 0 bases, with 3 bases sitting between them. Germline CDR1 reads LNHNV; CDR2 reads YYDKDF (reference sequence). Supplemented by reference TRBV15 and TRBJ1-3, the full variable domain reads DAMVIQNPRYQVTQFGKPVTLSCSQTLNHNVMYWYQQKSSQAPKLLFHYYDKDFNNEADTPDNFQSRRPNTSFCFLDIRSPGLGDTAMYLCATSRDLSGNTIYFGEGSWLTVV.

This clone was seen only a few times. The chain joins TRBV5-1 to TRBJ1-3; D not certain. Looked up from germline, CDR1 is SGHRS and CDR2 is YFSETQ. The germline V and J ends were trimmed by 4 bases and 0 bases, with 8 bases remaining between them. The CDR3 is 14 residues long. For the CDR3, the DNA is TGCGCCAGCAGCCCCGCCAGCTCTGGAAACACCATATATTTT. Protein: CASSPASSGNTIYF.

This chain joins TRBV5-1 and TRBJ1-3; TRBD1 agrees at 8 bases. V trimming: 5 bases; J trimming: 0 bases; junction bases outside the gene matches: 19. The CDR3 covers 20 residues. Germline-derived CDR1 and CDR2 are SGHRS and YFSETQ. The CDR3 sequence: CASSPLAGTGGIGSGNTIYF. In nucleotides, the CDR3 is TGCGCCAGCAGTCCGCTTGCCGGGACAGGAGGGATCGGCTCTGGAAACACCATATATTTT.

A note on this clone: A read error is likely, as this CDR3 ends without the conserved phenylalanine or tryptophan. The limits of the CDR3 on the DNA are not certain, so only TCRdb's listed CDR3 is given. The rearrangement joins TRBV21-1 to TRBJ2-3; the D call TRBD2 from the table was never checked on the DNA. TRBV21-1 is termed a pseudogene. Counting both end residues, the CDR3 totals 12 amino acids. This chain's CDR3 is CASSKNARLAAR.

This clone was counted once. The chain recombines TRBV7-9 with TRBJ2-7; 7 bases are a match to TRBD2. Germline trimming cut 1 base from V and 3 bases from J; bases unmatched to any gene: 3. The CDR3 extends over 14 amino acids. CDR1 SEHNR and CDR2 FQNEAQ come from the germline V gene (reference sequence). The CDR3 region is CASSLGTSNYEQYF. DNA of the CDR3: TGTGCCAGCAGCTTAGGGACTAGTAACTACGAGCAGTACTTC.

This clone was detected only a few times. The CDR3 spells CASSTTTGVQGEKLFF. Written as DNA, the CDR3 is TGTGCCAGTAGTACCACGACAGGGGTTCAAGGTGAAAAACTGTTTTTT. The V gene is TRBV19, the J gene TRBJ1-4; 8 bases line up with TRBD1. Trimming at V came to 4 bases and at J to 7 bases, leaving 11 bases not matched to a gene. Germline loops: CDR1 LNHDA, CDR2 SQIVND (reference sequence). The CDR3 runs 16 residues. Full variable domain (outside the CDR3, taken from reference TRBV19 and TRBJ1-4): DGGITQSPKYLFRKEGQNVTLSCEQNLNHDAMYWYRQDPGQGLRLIYYSQIVNDFQKGDIAEGYSVSREKKESFPLTVTSAQKNPTAFYLCASSTTTGVQGEKLFFGSGTQLSVL.

This chain joins TRBV28 and TRBJ1-4, with TRBD1 matching over 8 bases. J was trimmed by 2 bases and V by 5 bases; bases with no gene match: 4. This CDR3 comprises 15 residues. Germline CDR1 and CDR2: MDHEN and SYDVKM. The CDR3 region has the DNA TGTGCCAGCAGTGCGACAGGGGTGACTAATGAAAAACTGTTTTTT. Translation: CASSATGVTNEKLFF.

The sample holds a few counts of this clone. This chain connects TRBV11-3 to TRBJ2-5; the match to TRBD2 covers 9 bases. The V segment lost 7 bases and the J segment 5 bases; nucleotides outside the gene matches: 14. Germline CDR1 and CDR2: SGHNT and YENEEA. The CDR3 length is 16 residues. CDR3 sequence reads: CASISLAGPGGETQYF. In DNA form, the CDR3 reads TGTGCCAGCATTTCTCTAGCGGGGCCGGGGGGGGAGACCCAGTACTTC.

The chain joins TRBV4-1 to TRBJ1-3; TRBD1 matches 10 bases. Germline CDR1 MGHRA, CDR2 YSYEKL. There are 20 residues in the CDR3. V gave up 5 bases and J gave up 1 base; unmatched junction bases: 17. The CDR3 reads CASSEREYGQGVGSGNTIYF. As DNA, the CDR3 is TGCGCCAGCAGCGAAAGGGAGTATGGACAGGGGGTTGGTTCTGGAAACACCATATATTTT.

This clone was recorded once. The chain is built from TRBV25-1 and TRBJ2-2, with TRBD2 as a possible D gene (6 bases). The length of the CDR3 is 13 residues. Trimming took 4 bases from V and 7 from J, leaving 10 bases between them. Germline-derived CDR1 and CDR2 are MGHDK and SYGVNS. DNA for the CDR3: TGTGCCAGCAGTGGGGACTCGGACGGGGAGCTGTTTTTT. It translates to CASSGDSDGELFF.

The CDR3 protein is CASSPIRRTDTQYF. The CDR3 DNA follows: TGTGCCAGCAGCCCCATAAGAAGGACAGATACGCAGTATTTT. The chain employs TRBV9 and TRBJ2-3; no firm D call. Trimming shortened V by 4 bases and J by 3 bases, and 12 bases separated the two germline ends. The CDR3 sequence is 14 residues long. Germline lookup yields CDR1 SGDLS and CDR2 YYNGEE.

The V call is TRBV5-4, the J call TRBJ1-2; the match to TRBD1 covers 9 bases. Germline-derived CDR1 and CDR2 are SGHNT and YYREEE (reference sequence). The CDR3 runs 15 residues. The V and J ends lost 5 bases and 4 bases, in that order; junction bases with no gene match: 9. The CDR3 reads CASSETGDRAYGYTF. The CDR3 region has the DNA TGTGCCAGCAGTGAGACCGGGGACAGGGCCTATGGCTACACCTTC.

J is TRBJ1-4 and V is TRBV4-2; 7 bases map to TRBD1. Losses at the gene ends were 0 bases for V and 10 bases for J; bases not matched to a gene: 8. The germline CDR1 and CDR2 sequences are LGHNA and YNFKEQ. The CDR3 length is 15 residues. The CDR3 reads CASSQDETGSGKLFF. DNA of the CDR3: TGTGCCAGCAGCCAAGACGAGACAGGGTCGGGAAAACTGTTTTTT.

The V gene is TRBV6-1, the J gene TRBJ2-7; no clear D gene. Germline CDR1 is MNHNS and CDR2 is SASEGT. CDR3 size: 12 residues. Deletions cut 3 bases from V and 6 bases from J, with 9 bases between. For the CDR3, the DNA is TGTGCCAGCAGTGAGGTATCGGGCGAGCAGTACTTC. It translates to CASSEVSGEQYF.

V is TRBV2 and J is TRBJ2-3, with 7 bases that match TRBD2. There are 16 residues in the CDR3. Germline loops: CDR1 SNHLY, CDR2 FYNNEI. V gave up 5 bases and J gave up 4 bases; unmatched junction bases: 12. CDR3 sequence: CASSSPETGGADTQYF. In DNA form, the CDR3 reads TGTGCCAGCAGTTCCCCCGAGACTGGGGGGGCAGATACGCAGTATTTT. Full variable domain (remainder filled in from reference TRBV2 and TRBJ2-3): EPEVTQTPSHQVTQMGQEVILRCVPISNHLYFYWYRQILGQKVEFLVSFYNNEISEKSEIFDDQFSVERPDGSNFTLKIRSTKLEDSAMYFCASSSPETGGADTQYFGPGTRLTVL.